These 14 T cell receptor beta chains share one sample of origin, sequenced in a study of blood T cell repertoires in COVID-19. TCRdb's copy holds only in-frame clones and misses some; the assay was immunoSEQ multiplex PCR. The table has 200,000 to 250,000 clones, approximately 79% seen once. The specimen sequenced was peripheral blood. The source is a woman aged 40 to 49 with active or convalescent COVID-19.

This chain uses TRBV18 with TRBJ1-3; weak D call: TRBD1 (5 bases). Per the germline V gene, CDR1 is KGHSH and CDR2 is LQKENI. V dropped 4 bases and J dropped 2 bases, with 15 bases sitting between them. This CDR3 spans 16 amino acids. DNA of the CDR3: TGTGCCAGCTCACGATCCAGGGAGGCGACTGGAAACACCATATATTTT. It is translated as CASSRSREATGNTIYF.

The genes are TRBV6-4 and TRBJ1-1; 9 nucleotides match TRBD1. This CDR3 comprises 13 residues. Looked up from germline, CDR1 is MRHNA and CDR2 is SNTAGT. The ends lost 3 bases at V and 4 bases at J; junction bases unmatched: 0. The CDR3: CASSEGQGTEAFF. The CDR3 DNA reads TGTGCCAGCAGTGAGGGACAGGGCACTGAAGCTTTCTTT.

The rearrangement links TRBV7-7 to TRBJ2-5, with D possibly being TRBD1 (6 bases). Germline V gene sequence: CDR1 SSHAT, CDR2 FNYEAQ (reference sequence). Trimming pared 1 base from V and 4 bases from J, leaving 13 bases between. The CDR3 is made up of 15 amino acids. CDR3 nucleotide sequence: TGTGCCAGCAGCTTAGGGAGAGGGGGTGGAGAGACCCAGTACTTC. Amino acid sequence: CASSLGRGGGETQYF. Looking up the rest from reference TRBV7-7 and TRBJ2-5 gives the full variable domain: GAGVSQSPRYKVTKRGQDVTLRCDPISSHATLYWYQQALGQGPEFLTYFNYEAQPDKSGLPSDRFSAERPEGSISTLTIQRTEQRDSAMYRCASSLGRGGGETQYFGPGTRLLVL.

V is TRBV29-1 and J is TRBJ1-1; 8 bases match TRBD1. Germline CDR1 is SQVTM and CDR2 is ANQGSEA. This CDR3 contains 13 residues. With 6 bases clipped from V and 4 bases from J, the junction kept 7 bases outside the gene matches. CDR3 amino acids: CSVMGQVGTEAFF. DNA for the CDR3: TGCAGCGTAATGGGACAGGTTGGCACTGAAGCTTTCTTT.

The chain carries TRBV5-4 and TRBJ2-1, with no clear D. The germline CDR1 and CDR2 sequences are SGHNT and YYREEE (reference sequence). The germline V and J ends were trimmed by 0 bases and 14 bases, with 12 bases remaining between them. This CDR3 has 12 amino acids. The CDR3 nucleotides read TGTGCCAGCAGCTTGGCGTCCCAGGTCGAGTTCTTC. The encoded protein is CASSLASQVEFF.

J is TRBJ1-1 and V is TRBV28, with 7 bases matching TRBD1. V was clipped by 2 bases and J by 1 base; unmatched bases: 10. Germline CDR1 and CDR2: MDHEN and SYDVKM. CDR3 size: 17 residues. The CDR3 region has the DNA TGTGCCAGCAGTTTAACCCTTGGGGCAGGGGGGAACACTGAAGCTTTCTTT. It encodes CASSLTLGAGGNTEAFF.

A word on this clone: Other DNA sequences in the sample encode the same CDR3. The J gene is TRBJ2-3, the V gene TRBV5-1; D perhaps matches TRBD2 (5 bases). The V and J ends lost 0 bases and 2 bases respectively, with 7 bases between them. This CDR3 spans 14 amino acids. Germline CDR1 and CDR2: SGHRS and YFSETQ. This CDR3 reads CASSLAGLTDTQYF. The CDR3 DNA reads TGCGCCAGCAGCTTGGCCGGACTCACAGATACGCAGTATTTT.

This chain links TRBV29-1 with TRBJ2-7; D may be TRBD1 (6 bases). CDR3 length: 13 residues. Looked up from germline, CDR1 is SQVTM and CDR2 is ANQGSEA. Trimming removed 0 bases from V and 4 bases from J, with 10 bases in between. CDR3 protein: CSVEDSQGYEQYF. The CDR3 region has the DNA TGCAGCGTTGAAGATTCACAGGGTTACGAGCAGTACTTC.

This clone was counted a single time. V and J are TRBV10-3 and TRBJ2-2, with D possibly matching TRBD2 (5 bases). The CDR3 is made up of 14 amino acids. V was cut by 8 bases and J by 3 bases, with 13 bases left in between. From germline, CDR1 is ENHRY and CDR2 SYGVKD. CDR3 protein: CAIGTVRDTGELFF. As DNA, the CDR3 is TGTGCCATCGGAACCGTGAGGGACACCGGGGAGCTGTTTTTT.

CDR3 DNA sequence: TGTGCCAGCAGGGGAGACTATGGCTACACCTTC. This sequence encodes CASRGDYGYTF. The chain employs TRBV2 and TRBJ1-2; D unresolved. Trimming removed 6 bases at V and 3 bases at J, with 5 bases between. Germline values: CDR1 SNHLY, CDR2 FYNNEI. This CDR3 is built from 11 residues.

This sequence joins TRBV9 and TRBJ2-1; TRBD1 agrees at 7 bases. The CDR3 totals 16 residues. Germline V CDR1 and CDR2: SGDLS, YYNGEE. Trimming cost V 3 bases and J 5 bases; bases outside gene matches: 11. The chain's CDR3 is CASSGQGRSWDNEQFF. CDR3 DNA: TGTGCCAGCAGCGGACAGGGACGCTCTTGGGACAATGAGCAGTTCTTC. Filled out from reference TRBV9 and TRBJ2-1, the complete variable domain reads DSGVTQTPKHLITATGQRVTLRCSPRSGDLSVYWYQQSLDQGLQFLIQYYNGEERAKGNILERFSAQQFPDLHSELNLSSLELGDSALYFCASSGQGRSWDNEQFFGPGTRLTVL.

The chain links TRBV12-3 or TRBV12-4 to TRBJ1-5, with D hard to call. This CDR3 region has 11 residues. With 3 bases removed from V and 16 bases from J, the gap between germline ends came to 13 bases. The CDR3 is CASSFRSEVHF. CDR3 sequence (DNA): TGTGCCAGCAGTTTCCGCAGCGAGGTCCATTTT.

This clone was found a few times. The chain has TRBV9 and TRBJ1-1, with 8 bases matching TRBD1. Germline trimming cut 3 bases from V and 6 bases from J; bases unmatched to any gene: 10. Germline lookup yields CDR1 SGDLS and CDR2 YYNGEE. This CDR3 is built from 15 residues. CDR3 region: CASSERTGFDAEAFF. CDR3 bases: TGTGCCAGCAGCGAACGGACAGGGTTTGACGCTGAAGCTTTCTTT.

This clone was found a few times. Here the CDR3 reads CASSSLSGIAYGYTF. The CDR3 region has the DNA TGTGCCAGCAGCTCCTTATCAGGGATCGCCTATGGCTACACCTTC. The rearrangement uses TRBV5-6 and TRBJ1-2, with TRBD1 as a possible D gene (5 bases). Per the germline V gene, CDR1 is SGHDT and CDR2 is YYEEEE. The CDR3 covers 15 residues. The germline V and J ends were trimmed by 3 bases and 4 bases, with 16 bases remaining between them.